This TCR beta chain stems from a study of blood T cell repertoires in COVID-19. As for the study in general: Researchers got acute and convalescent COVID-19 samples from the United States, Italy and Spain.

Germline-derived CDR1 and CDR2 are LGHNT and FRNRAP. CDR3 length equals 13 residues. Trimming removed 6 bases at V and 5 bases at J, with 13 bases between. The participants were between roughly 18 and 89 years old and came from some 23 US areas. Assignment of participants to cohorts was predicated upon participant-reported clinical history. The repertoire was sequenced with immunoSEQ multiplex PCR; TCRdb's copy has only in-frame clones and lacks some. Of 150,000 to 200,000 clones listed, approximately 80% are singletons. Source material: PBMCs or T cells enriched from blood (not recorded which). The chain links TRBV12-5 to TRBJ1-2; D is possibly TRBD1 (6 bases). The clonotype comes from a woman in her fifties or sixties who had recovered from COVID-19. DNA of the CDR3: TGTGCTAGTGGCACAGGGAGCTGGTATGGCTACACCTTC. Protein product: CASGTGSWYGYTF. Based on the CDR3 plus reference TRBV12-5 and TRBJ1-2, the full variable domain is DARVTQTPRHKVTEMGQEVTMRCQPILGHNTVFWYRQTMMQGLELLAYFRNRAPLDDSGMPKDRFSAEMPDATLATLKIQPSEPRDSAVYFCASGTGSWYGYTFGSGTRLTVV.